This TCR beta chain was identified in a study of shared clonotypes between healthy human individuals. Study details: Three men and a couple of women, aged 18 to 49, were donors.

Losses at the gene ends were 6 bases for V and 5 bases for J; bases not matched to a gene: 10. Germline V gene lookup returns CDR1 MDHEN and CDR2 SYDVKM. There are 16 residues in the CDR3. Genomic DNA belonging to each subset was distributed in equal measure over several immunoSEQ plates. The table came from immunoSEQ multiplex PCR; TCRdb's copy has only in-frame clones and leaves some out. The table includes approximately 650,000 clones, nearly 97% detected once. Naive CD8 cells lacked CD45RO and underwent positive selection for CCR7, leaving out terminally differentiated effector memory CD45RA+ cells.

The receptor comes from a woman aged 25-40 years in good health. The chain links TRBV28 to TRBJ2-5; 12 nucleotides align to TRBD2. The sample was naive CD8+ T cells sorted from blood. In DNA form, the CDR3 reads TGTGCCAGCAGAATGGAGACTAGCGGGAGATGGGAGACCCAGTACTTC. This translates into CASRMETSGRWETQYF.